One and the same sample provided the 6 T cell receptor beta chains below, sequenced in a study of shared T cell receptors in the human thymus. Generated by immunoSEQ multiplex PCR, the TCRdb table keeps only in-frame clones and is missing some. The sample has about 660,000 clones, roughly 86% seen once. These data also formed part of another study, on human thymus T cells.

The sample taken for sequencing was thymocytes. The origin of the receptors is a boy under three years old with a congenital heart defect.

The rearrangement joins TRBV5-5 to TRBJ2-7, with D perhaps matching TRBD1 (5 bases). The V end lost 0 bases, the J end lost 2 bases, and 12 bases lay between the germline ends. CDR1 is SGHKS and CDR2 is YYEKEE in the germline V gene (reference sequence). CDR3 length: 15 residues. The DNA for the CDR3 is TGTGCCAGCAGCTTGGCCCCCAGGGATGCCTACGAGCAGTACTTC. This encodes CASSLAPRDAYEQYF. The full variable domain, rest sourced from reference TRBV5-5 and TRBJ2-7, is DAGVTQSPTHLIKTRGQQVTLRCSPISGHKSVSWYQQVLGQGPQFIFQYYEKEERGRGNFPDRFSARQFPNYSSELNVNALLLGDSALYLCASSLAPRDAYEQYFGPGTRLTVT.

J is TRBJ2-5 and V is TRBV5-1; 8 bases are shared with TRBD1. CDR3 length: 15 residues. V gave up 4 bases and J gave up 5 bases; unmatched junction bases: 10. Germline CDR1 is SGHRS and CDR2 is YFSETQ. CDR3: CASSTGQGAIETQYF. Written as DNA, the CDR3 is TGCGCCAGCAGCACAGGACAGGGTGCAATCGAGACCCAGTACTTC.

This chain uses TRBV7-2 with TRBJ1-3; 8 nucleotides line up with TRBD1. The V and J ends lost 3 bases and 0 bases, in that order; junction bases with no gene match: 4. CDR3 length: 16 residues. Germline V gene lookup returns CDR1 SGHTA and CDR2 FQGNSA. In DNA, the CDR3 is TGTGCCAGCAGCTTCAAAGGACAGGGCTCTGGAAACACCATATATTTT. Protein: CASSFKGQGSGNTIYF. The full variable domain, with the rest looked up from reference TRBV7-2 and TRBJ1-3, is GAGVSQSPSNKVTEKGKDVELRCDPISGHTALYWYRQSLGQGLEFLIYFQGNSAPDKSGLPSDRFSAERTGGSVSTLTIQRTQQEDSAVYLCASSFKGQGSGNTIYFGEGSWLTVV.

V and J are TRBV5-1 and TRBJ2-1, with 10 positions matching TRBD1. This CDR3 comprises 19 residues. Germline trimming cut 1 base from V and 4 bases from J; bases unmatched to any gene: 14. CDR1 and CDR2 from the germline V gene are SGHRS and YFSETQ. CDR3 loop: CASSLIPKKKDRGYNEQFF. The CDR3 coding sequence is TGCGCCAGCAGCTTGATACCAAAAAAGAAGGACAGGGGGTACAATGAGCAGTTCTTC.

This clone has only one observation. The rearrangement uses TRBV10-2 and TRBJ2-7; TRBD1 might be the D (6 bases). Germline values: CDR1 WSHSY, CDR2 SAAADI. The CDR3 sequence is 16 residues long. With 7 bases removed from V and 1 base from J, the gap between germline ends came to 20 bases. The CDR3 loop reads CASNPGQEVLSYEQYF. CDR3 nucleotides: TGCGCCAGCAATCCGGGACAAGAAGTCCTTTCCTACGAGCAGTACTTC.

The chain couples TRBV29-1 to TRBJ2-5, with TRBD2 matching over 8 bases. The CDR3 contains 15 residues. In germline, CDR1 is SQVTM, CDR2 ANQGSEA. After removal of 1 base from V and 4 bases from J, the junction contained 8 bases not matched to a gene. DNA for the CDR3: TGCAGCGTTGAAGGAGGGCGCGGGGGGCGAGAGACCCAGTACTTC. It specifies CSVEGGRGGRETQYF.